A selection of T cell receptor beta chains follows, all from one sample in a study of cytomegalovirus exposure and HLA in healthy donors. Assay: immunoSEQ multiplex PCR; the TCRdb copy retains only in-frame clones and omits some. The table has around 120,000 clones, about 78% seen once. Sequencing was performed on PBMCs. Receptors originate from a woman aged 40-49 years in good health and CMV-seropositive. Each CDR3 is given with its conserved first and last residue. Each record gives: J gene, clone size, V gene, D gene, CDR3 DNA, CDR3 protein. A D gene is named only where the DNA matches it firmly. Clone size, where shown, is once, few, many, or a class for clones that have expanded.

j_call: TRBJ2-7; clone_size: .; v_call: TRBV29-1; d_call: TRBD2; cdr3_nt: TGCAGCGTTGAAGAGGGTAGAGCGGGGGAGGGCGAGCAGTACTTC; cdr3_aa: CSVEEGRAGEGEQYF
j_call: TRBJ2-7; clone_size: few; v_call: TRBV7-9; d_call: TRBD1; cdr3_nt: TGTGCCAGCAGCTCTGCCCGGGACAGGGGGCTCTACGAGCAGTACTTC; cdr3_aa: CASSSARDRGLYEQYF
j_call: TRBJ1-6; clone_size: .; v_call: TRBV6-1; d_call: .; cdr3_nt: TGTGCCAGCAGTGAAATTCCAGGGGCTAATTCACCCCTCCACTTT; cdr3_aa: CASSEIPGANSPLHF
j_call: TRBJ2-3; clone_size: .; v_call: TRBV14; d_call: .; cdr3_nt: TGTGCCAGCAGCCACTTAACAGATACGCAGTATTTT; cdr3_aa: CASSHLTDTQYF
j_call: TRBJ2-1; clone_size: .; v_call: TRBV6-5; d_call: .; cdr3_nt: TGTGCCAGCACCGACATTTCAGGGCCTAACAATGAGCAGTTCTTC; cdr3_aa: CASTDISGPNNEQFF
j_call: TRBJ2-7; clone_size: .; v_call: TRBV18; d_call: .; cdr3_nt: TGTGCCAGCTCGCCCCGTGGGGAGTACTACGAGCAGTACTTC; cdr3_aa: CASSPRGEYYEQYF
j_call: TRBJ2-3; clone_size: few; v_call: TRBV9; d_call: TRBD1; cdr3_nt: TGTGCCAGCAGCGTAGTCGTAGGACAGGGAATGACAGATACGCAGTATTTT; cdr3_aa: CASSVVVGQGMTDTQYF
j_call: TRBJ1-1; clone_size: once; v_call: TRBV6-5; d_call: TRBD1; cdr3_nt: TGTGCCAGCAGTGACGCGACAGGGGGCACTGAAGCTTTCTTT; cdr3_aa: CASSDATGGTEAFF
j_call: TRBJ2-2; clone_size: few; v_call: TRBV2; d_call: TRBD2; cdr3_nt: TGTGCCAGCAGTGAAGTGGGGACTAGCGGGGGCGGGGAGCTGTTTTTT; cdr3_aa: CASSEVGTSGGGELFF
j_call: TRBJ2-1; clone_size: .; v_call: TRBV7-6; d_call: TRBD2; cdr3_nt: TGTGCCAGCAGCCCTGGGATAGCGGGGTTCGATGAGCAGTTCTTC; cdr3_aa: CASSPGIAGFDEQFF
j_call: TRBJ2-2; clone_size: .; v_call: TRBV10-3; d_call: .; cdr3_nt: TGTGCCATCAGTGAGTCAGGAATAGGGGGAACCGGGGAGCTGTTTTTT; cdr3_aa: CAISESGIGGTGELFF
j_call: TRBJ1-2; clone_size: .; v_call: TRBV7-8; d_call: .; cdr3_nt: TGTGCCAGCAGCCCCGGATCGGGGATGAGCGGCTACACCTTC; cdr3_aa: CASSPGSGMSGYTF
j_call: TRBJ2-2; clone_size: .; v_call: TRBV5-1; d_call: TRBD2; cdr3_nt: TGCGCCAGCAGCTCTAGCGGGGGTTACACCGGGGAGCTGTTTTTT; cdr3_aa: CASSSSGGYTGELFF
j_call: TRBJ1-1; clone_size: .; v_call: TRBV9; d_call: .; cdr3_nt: TGTGCCAGCAGCGTAGCGGGCACTGAAGCTTTCTTT; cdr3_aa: CASSVAGTEAFF
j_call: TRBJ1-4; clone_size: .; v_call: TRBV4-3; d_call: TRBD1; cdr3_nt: TGCGCCAGCAGCCAAGATGCGGGGACAGGGTCTGAAAAACTGTTTTTT; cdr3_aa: CASSQDAGTGSEKLFF
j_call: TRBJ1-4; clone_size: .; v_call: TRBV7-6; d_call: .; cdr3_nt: TGTGCCAGCAGCTTATTAGCCAGGACACCTAATGAAAAACTGTTTTTT; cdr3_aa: CASSLLARTPNEKLFF
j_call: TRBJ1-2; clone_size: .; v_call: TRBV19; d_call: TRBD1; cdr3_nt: TGTGCCAGTAGTCTCGGACAGGTTAATGGCTACACCTTC; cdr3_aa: CASSLGQVNGYTF
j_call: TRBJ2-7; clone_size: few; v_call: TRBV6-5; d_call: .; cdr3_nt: TGTGCCAGCAGCGGCTCCTACGAGCAGTACTTC; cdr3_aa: CASSGSYEQYF
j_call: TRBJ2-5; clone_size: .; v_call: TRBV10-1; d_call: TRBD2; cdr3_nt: TGCGCCAGCGGGACTAAGACAGAATCTCAAGAGACCCAGTACTTC; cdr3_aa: CASGTKTESQETQYF
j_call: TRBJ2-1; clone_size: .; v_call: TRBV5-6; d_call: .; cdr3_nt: TGTGCCAGCAGCCGAGAACGGGGGATCTCCTACAATGAGCAGTTCTTC; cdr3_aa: CASSRERGISYNEQFF
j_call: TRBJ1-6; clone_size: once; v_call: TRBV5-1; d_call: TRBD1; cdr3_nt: TGCGCCAGCAGCTTAACGACAGGGGGCTCGGGCTCACCCCTCCACTTT; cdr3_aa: CASSLTTGGSGSPLHF
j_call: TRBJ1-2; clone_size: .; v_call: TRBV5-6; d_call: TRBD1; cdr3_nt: TGTGCCAGCAGCCGGGGACAGGCCAACTATGGCTACACCTTC; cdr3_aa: CASSRGQANYGYTF
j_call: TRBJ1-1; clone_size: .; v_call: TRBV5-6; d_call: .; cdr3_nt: TGTGCCAGCAGCTTGGGGCTGCTGAACACTGAAGCTTTCTTT; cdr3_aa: CASSLGLLNTEAFF
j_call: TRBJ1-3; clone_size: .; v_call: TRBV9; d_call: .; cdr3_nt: TGTGCCAGCAGCGAGGGAGCTTTCTCTGGAAACACCATATATTTT; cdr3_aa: CASSEGAFSGNTIYF
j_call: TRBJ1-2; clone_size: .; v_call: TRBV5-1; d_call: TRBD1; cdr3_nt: TGCGCCAGCAGTTCCGGACAGGCTCAGGATGGCTACACCTTC; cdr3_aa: CASSSGQAQDGYTF